The following is a T cell receptor (beta chain) sequence with its context. Antigen: not known. Primers: 60 Vbeta forward and 13 Jbeta reverse. Sequencing was performed with immunoSEQ multiplex PCR; in TCRdb, only in-frame clones are kept and a portion is missing. Here the sample spans roughly 150,000 clones, around 82% being singletons. Deletions cut 0 bases from V and 7 bases from J, with 15 bases between. This CDR3 is built from 15 residues. Per the germline V gene, CDR1 is LNHDA and CDR2 is SQIVND (reference sequence). This sample is part of a study of cytomegalovirus exposure and HLA in healthy donors. Overall study findings and caveats: In an earlier analysis, productive rearrangement rates for most beta V segments clustered near 87% or 30%. Presence/absence results assume similar sequencing depth per donor, which may not hold.

This clonotype was obtained from a woman between 50 and 59 years old in good health and CMV-seropositive. What was sequenced was PBMCs. V usage is TRBV19 and J usage is TRBJ1-2; tentative D call: TRBD1 (6 bases). The CDR3: CASSIDPGPGVGYTF. In DNA form, the CDR3 reads TGTGCCAGTAGTATAGATCCCGGGCCAGGGGTTGGCTACACCTTC.